The clone carrying this T cell receptor (beta chain) has only a few counts. Its specificity is not known. Addition of a universal primer site occurred through template switching, and cDNA carried unique molecular identifiers. TCRdb reprocessed the 5' RACE reads with MiXCR, giving one entry per CDR3 protein. Of 1.5 million or so distinct CDR3 sequences in the sample, around a third were seen once. The sample is drawn from a study of identical twins. Study results and caveats: Among out-of-frame alpha sequences shared by twins, low generation probability occurred in excess. Zero-insertion analyses could be partly confounded by invariant MAIT and iNKT cells. Insertions were reduced in abundant cord blood beta clonotypes but not in memory repertoires.

The germline V gene has CDR1 SNHLY and CDR2 FYNNEI. The V gene end was trimmed by 8 bases and the J gene end by 5 bases; junction bases not matched to a gene: 19. The CDR3 totals 18 residues. This clonotype was sampled from a newborn girl in good health. The sequenced material came from cord blood. This chain uses TRBV2 with TRBJ2-3; 10 bases fit TRBD2. CDR3: CASEFDRRRAGGGDTQYF. CDR3 sequence (DNA): TGTGCCAGCGAATTTGACAGGCGGAGAGCGGGAGGGGGAGATACGCAGTATTTT.